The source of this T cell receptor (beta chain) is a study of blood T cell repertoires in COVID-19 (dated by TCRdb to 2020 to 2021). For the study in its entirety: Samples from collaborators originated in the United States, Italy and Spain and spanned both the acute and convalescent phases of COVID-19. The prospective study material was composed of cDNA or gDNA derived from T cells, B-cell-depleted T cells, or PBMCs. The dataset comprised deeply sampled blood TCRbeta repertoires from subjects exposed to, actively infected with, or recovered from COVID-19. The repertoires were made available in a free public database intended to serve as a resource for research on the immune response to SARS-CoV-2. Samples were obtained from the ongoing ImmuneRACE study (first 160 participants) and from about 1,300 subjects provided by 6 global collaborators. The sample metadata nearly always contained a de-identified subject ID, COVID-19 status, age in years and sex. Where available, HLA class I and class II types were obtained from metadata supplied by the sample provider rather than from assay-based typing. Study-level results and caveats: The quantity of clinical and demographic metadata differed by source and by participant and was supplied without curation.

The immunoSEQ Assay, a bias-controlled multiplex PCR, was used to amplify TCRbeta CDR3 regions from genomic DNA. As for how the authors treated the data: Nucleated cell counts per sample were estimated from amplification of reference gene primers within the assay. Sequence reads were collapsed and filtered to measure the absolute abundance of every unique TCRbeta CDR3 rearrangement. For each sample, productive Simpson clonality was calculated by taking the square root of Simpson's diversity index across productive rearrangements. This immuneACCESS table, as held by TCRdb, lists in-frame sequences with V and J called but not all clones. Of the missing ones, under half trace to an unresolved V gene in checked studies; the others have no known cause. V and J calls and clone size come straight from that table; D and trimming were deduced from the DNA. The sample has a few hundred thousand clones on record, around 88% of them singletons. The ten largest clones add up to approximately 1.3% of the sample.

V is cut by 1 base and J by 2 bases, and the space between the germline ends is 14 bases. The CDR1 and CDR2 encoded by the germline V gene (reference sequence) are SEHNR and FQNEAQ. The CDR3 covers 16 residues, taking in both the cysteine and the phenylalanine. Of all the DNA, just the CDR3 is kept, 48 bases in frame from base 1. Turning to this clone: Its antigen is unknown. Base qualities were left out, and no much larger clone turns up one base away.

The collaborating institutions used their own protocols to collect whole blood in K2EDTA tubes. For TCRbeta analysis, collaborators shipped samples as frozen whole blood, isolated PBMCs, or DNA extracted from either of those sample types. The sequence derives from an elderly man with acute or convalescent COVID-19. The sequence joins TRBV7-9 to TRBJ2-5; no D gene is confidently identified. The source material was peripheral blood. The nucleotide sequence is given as TGTGCCAGCAGCTTAGGTGGGCCCGCAGGTCAAGAGACCCAGTACTTC. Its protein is CASSLGGPAGQETQYF. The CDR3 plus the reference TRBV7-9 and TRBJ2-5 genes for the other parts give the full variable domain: DTGVSQNPRHKITKRGQNVTFRCDPISEHNRLYWYRQTLGQGPEFLTYFQNEAQLEKSRLLSDRFSAERPKGSFSTLEIQRTEQGDSAMYLCASSLGGPAGQETQYFGPGTRLLVL.